Below are 26 T cell receptor beta chains sequenced from a single sample in a study of cytomegalovirus exposure and HLA in healthy donors. The PCR had 60 Vbeta and 13 Jbeta primers. TCRdb keeps only in-frame clones here, not all; method: immunoSEQ multiplex PCR. The table includes 150,000 or so clones, roughly 80% detected once. The material sequenced was PBMCs. These TCRs come from a man younger than 45 in good health and CMV-seropositive.

The chain is built from TRBV12-5 and TRBJ2-3; weak D call: TRBD2 (6 bases). Germline CDR1 is LGHNT and CDR2 is FRNRAP. Trimming pared 5 bases from V and 6 bases from J, leaving 9 bases between. This CDR3 spans 12 amino acids. DNA for the CDR3: TGTGCTAGTGGTGATAGCGGCGATACGCAGTATTTT. Translated: CASGDSGDTQYF.

This chain joins TRBV6-5 and TRBJ2-1; a possible D gene is TRBD2 (6 bases). The length of the CDR3 is 13 residues. Germline V gene lookup returns CDR1 MNHEY and CDR2 SVGAGI. The V gene lost 7 bases and the J gene lost 6 bases, with 13 bases spanning the gap. In DNA form, the CDR3 reads TGTGCCAGCACCGGGACTTGGGCCAATGAGCAGTTCTTC. Its protein product is CASTGTWANEQFF.

The chain uses TRBV9 and TRBJ2-7; possible D gene TRBD1, 6 bases. The CDR3 sequence is 14 residues long. With 3 bases removed from V and 2 bases from J, the gap between germline ends came to 12 bases. Germline CDR1 reads SGDLS; CDR2 reads YYNGEE. The DNA for the CDR3 is TGTGCCAGCAGCGCATCGGACAGAACCTACGAGCAGTACTTC. This translates into CASSASDRTYEQYF. The complete variable domain, with remaining parts taken from reference TRBV9 and TRBJ2-7, reads DSGVTQTPKHLITATGQRVTLRCSPRSGDLSVYWYQQSLDQGLQFLIQYYNGEERAKGNILERFSAQQFPDLHSELNLSSLELGDSALYFCASSASDRTYEQYFGPGTRLTVT.

V gene TRBV13 combines with J gene TRBJ2-7, with D possibly matching TRBD1 (8 bases). V shed 4 bases and J shed 0 bases, with 16 bases lying between them. In germline, CDR1 is PRHDT, CDR2 FYEKMQ (reference sequence). CDR3 size: 16 residues. The CDR3 is CASSSGRTGSSYEQYF. The DNA for the CDR3 is TGTGCCAGCAGCTCCGGGAGGACAGGGAGCTCCTACGAGCAGTACTTC. The full variable domain, with the rest looked up from reference TRBV13 and TRBJ2-7, is AAGVIQSPRHLIKEKRETATLKCYPIPRHDTVYWYQQGPGQDPQFLISFYEKMQSDKGSIPDRFSAQQFSDYHSELNMSSLELGDSALYFCASSSGRTGSSYEQYFGPGTRLTVT.

This chain joins TRBV28 and TRBJ2-2; D call uncertain. The CDR3 length is 12 residues. Deletions cut 6 bases from V and 3 bases from J, with 5 bases between. Germline assignment: CDR1 MDHEN and CDR2 SYDVKM. This chain's CDR3 is CASRAYTGELFF. The DNA for the CDR3 is TGTGCCAGCAGAGCCTACACCGGGGAGCTGTTTTTT.

This clone came up a few times. The chain is built from TRBV11-2 and TRBJ1-1; D might be TRBD1 (5 bases). Germline V gene sequence: CDR1 SGHAT, CDR2 FQNNGV. The CDR3 runs to 16 residues. Trimming cost V 5 bases and J 0 bases, with 16 bases left between them. The chain's CDR3 is CASSPPGGGMNTEAFF. The CDR3 DNA is TGTGCCAGCAGCCCCCCGGGGGGGGGAATGAACACTGAAGCTTTCTTT.

The gene calls are TRBV2 and TRBJ2-1; 10 bases are a match to TRBD2. This CDR3 comprises 13 residues. V lost 7 bases, J lost 7 bases, and 4 bases stayed unmatched. CDR1 and CDR2 from the germline V gene are SNHLY and FYNNEI. CDR3 sequence (DNA): TGTGCCAGCAAGCCTAGCGGGAGTAATGAGCAGTTCTTC. The encoded protein is CASKPSGSNEQFF. Combining the CDR3 with reference TRBV2 and TRBJ2-1 gives the whole variable domain EPEVTQTPSHQVTQMGQEVILRCVPISNHLYFYWYRQILGQKVEFLVSFYNNEISEKSEIFDDQFSVERPDGSNFTLKIRSTKLEDSAMYFCASKPSGSNEQFFGPGTRLTVL.

V is TRBV27 and J is TRBJ2-7; D unclear. With 5 bases removed from V and 0 bases from J, the gap between germline ends came to 11 bases. The germline V gene encodes CDR1 MNHEY and CDR2 SMNVEV (reference sequence). This CDR3 spans 14 amino acids. This CDR3 reads CASSLDTNSYEQYF. The CDR3 DNA follows: TGTGCCAGCAGTCTGGATACTAACTCCTACGAGCAGTACTTC.

The V gene is TRBV5-4, the J gene TRBJ1-2; 7 bases are shared with TRBD1. This CDR3 spans 15 amino acids. Germline CDR1 and CDR2: SGHNT and YYREEE (reference sequence). V lost 6 bases and J lost 0; bases outside the gene matches: 8. CDR3 sequence reads: CASKTGTAANYGYTF. For the CDR3, the DNA is TGTGCCAGCAAGACCGGGACAGCAGCTAACTATGGCTACACCTTC.

This clone was counted a few times. The rearrangement uses TRBV5-1 and TRBJ2-7; 7 bases agree with TRBD1. Trimming cost V 4 bases and J 5 bases; bases outside gene matches: 9. In germline, CDR1 is SGHRS, CDR2 YFSETQ. The CDR3 is made up of 14 amino acids. CDR3 nucleotides: TGCGCCAGCAGCATAAGGACAGGTTCCCACGAGCAGTACTTC. Amino acid sequence: CASSIRTGSHEQYF.

The chain couples TRBV4-1 to TRBJ2-7; 10 bases agree with TRBD1. The CDR3 totals 15 residues. Losses at the gene ends were 1 base for V and 4 bases for J; bases not matched to a gene: 4. The germline V gene encodes CDR1 MGHRA and CDR2 YSYEKL. DNA of the CDR3: TGCGCCAGCAGCCAAGGACAGGGGGCCTCGTACGAGCAGTACTTC. It codes for CASSQGQGASYEQYF.

This clone was counted a few times. The chain is built from TRBV29-1 and TRBJ1-2, with D possibly matching TRBD1 (6 bases). V lost 0 bases and J lost 3, with 11 bases in between. CDR3 length equals 14 residues. Germline-derived CDR1 and CDR2 are SQVTM and ANQGSEA. The CDR3 loop reads CSVEEGDTDYGYTF. The CDR3 DNA follows: TGCAGCGTTGAAGAGGGGGACACAGACTATGGCTACACCTTC.

This clone turned up a few times. CDR3 bases: TGCAGCGTTGAAGGTGGTCGGGACAGAAACGAGCAGTACTTC. Translating it yields CSVEGGRDRNEQYF. V gene TRBV29-1 combines with J gene TRBJ2-7; 7 bases agree with TRBD1. Germline CDR1 and CDR2: SQVTM and ANQGSEA. The CDR3 covers 14 residues. Trimming at V came to 1 base and at J to 5 bases, leaving 8 bases not matched to a gene.

The chain couples TRBV5-1 to TRBJ1-1, with D uncertain. V was shortened by 4 bases and J by 4 bases, with 11 bases between the two germline ends. The CDR3 is made up of 13 amino acids. Per germline, CDR1 SGHRS and CDR2 YFSETQ. DNA for the CDR3: TGCGCCAGCAGCCGACTATCCCCCACTGAAGCTTTCTTT. Encoded protein: CASSRLSPTEAFF.

The V and J genes are TRBV18 and TRBJ1-1, with D perhaps TRBD1 (5 bases). The V and J ends lost 0 bases and 4 bases respectively, with 15 bases between them. The germline gives CDR1 KGHSH, CDR2 LQKENI. The CDR3 runs 16 residues. CDR3 region: CASSPPSGSLGTEAFF. DNA of the CDR3: TGTGCCAGCTCACCACCGTCAGGGTCATTGGGCACTGAAGCTTTCTTT.

This chain links TRBV2 with TRBJ2-3, with 11 positions matching TRBD2. Germline V gene sequence: CDR1 SNHLY, CDR2 FYNNEI. Trimming at V came to 4 bases and at J to 0 bases, leaving 3 bases not matched to a gene. The CDR3 is 16 amino acids. DNA for the CDR3: TGTGCCAGCAGTGGACTAGCGGGGCCTAGCACAGATACGCAGTATTTT. Its translation: CASSGLAGPSTDTQYF.

The V gene is TRBV7-3, the J gene TRBJ1-2; D is unresolved. Per germline, CDR1 SGHTA and CDR2 FQGTGA. The V gene lost 2 bases and the J gene lost 4 bases, with 8 bases spanning the gap. The CDR3 totals 13 residues. The chain's CDR3 is CASSLVGGYGYTF. Here the CDR3 DNA reads TGTGCCAGCAGCTTAGTTGGAGGCTATGGCTACACCTTC.

The chain joins TRBV6-1 to TRBJ2-7, with D maybe TRBD2 (6 bases). V was shortened by 2 bases and J by 4 bases, with 12 bases between the two germline ends. CDR1 and CDR2 from the germline V gene are MNHNS and SASEGT. CDR3 length: 14 residues. The CDR3 DNA sequence: TGTGCCAGCAGTGAATGGCTAGCGAGTTACGAGCAGTACTTC. Protein product: CASSEWLASYEQYF.

CDR3 in amino acids: CAWALGNRDSAYEQYF. The CDR3 nucleotides read TGTGCCTGGGCACTAGGTAACAGGGATTCCGCCTACGAGCAGTACTTC. This chain joins TRBV30 and TRBJ2-7; D perhaps matches TRBD1 (6 bases). V lost 5 bases, J lost 2 bases, and 22 bases lay in between. The CDR3 runs 16 residues. Germline values: CDR1 GTSNPN, CDR2 SVGIG (reference sequence).

The V call is TRBV19, the J call TRBJ1-1, with D perhaps TRBD1 (6 bases). The CDR3 runs 12 residues. Trimming left V 5 bases short and J 6 bases short, with 10 bases between. Looked up from germline, CDR1 is LNHDA and CDR2 is SQIVND (reference sequence). The CDR3 protein is CASSLRGPEAFF. The CDR3 DNA reads TGTGCCAGTAGTCTCAGGGGTCCTGAAGCTTTCTTT.

The genes are TRBV7-9 and TRBJ2-3, with D hard to call. Deletions cut 1 base from V and 0 bases from J, with 8 bases between. The CDR3 covers 15 residues. Germline CDR1 SEHNR, CDR2 FQNEAQ (reference sequence). DNA for the CDR3: TGTGCCAGCAGCTTAGGTCCGACTAGCACAGATACGCAGTATTTT. This translates into CASSLGPTSTDTQYF. The whole variable domain, filled in from reference TRBV7-9 and TRBJ2-3, reads DTGVSQNPRHKITKRGQNVTFRCDPISEHNRLYWYRQTLGQGPEFLTYFQNEAQLEKSRLLSDRFSAERPKGSFSTLEIQRTEQGDSAMYLCASSLGPTSTDTQYFGPGTRLTVL.

The chain links TRBV27 to TRBJ2-2, with D tentatively TRBD2 (5 bases). Germline-derived CDR1 and CDR2 are MNHEY and SMNVEV (reference sequence). CDR3 length: 14 residues. V shed 5 bases and J shed 5 bases, with 12 bases lying between them. The CDR3 loop is CASSPASYTGELFF. The CDR3 DNA reads as TGTGCCAGCAGTCCGGCTAGCTATACCGGGGAGCTGTTTTTT.

Details on this clone: At one end, the junction sequence differs from germline, possibly due to a read error. The chain carries TRBV6-6 and TRBJ2-7, with 10 nucleotides matching TRBD2. Looked up from germline, CDR1 is MNHNY and CDR2 is SVGAGI (reference sequence). The CDR3 has 15 residues. CDR3 nucleotide sequence: TGTGTCAGCAGTTCCCAACTAGCGGGAAGGAACGAGCAGTACTTC. Encoded protein: CVSSSQLAGRNEQYF.

This clone appeared once. The chain uses TRBV29-1 and TRBJ2-7; the D is unclear. V was trimmed by 4 bases and J by 6 bases, leaving 7 bases between them. Looked up from germline, CDR1 is SQVTM and CDR2 is ANQGSEA. The CDR3 totals 10 residues. CDR3 amino acids: CSVGVGEQYF. DNA of the CDR3: TGCAGCGTTGGCGTTGGCGAGCAGTACTTC.

The J gene is TRBJ1-1, the V gene TRBV27; no definite D call. CDR3 length equals 13 residues. CDR1 is MNHEY and CDR2 is SMNVEV in the germline V gene (reference sequence). V was trimmed by 5 bases and J by 1 base, leaving 8 bases between them. In nucleotides, the CDR3 is TGTGCCAGCAGTACTCGACAGAACACTGAAGCTTTCTTT. It encodes CASSTRQNTEAFF.

This chain links TRBV7-2 with TRBJ2-2; 8 bases are a match to TRBD2. The germline V gene has CDR1 SGHTA and CDR2 FQGNSA. This CDR3 is built from 16 residues. Unmatched junction bases numbered 7, after V lost 5 bases and J lost 2 bases. CDR3 region: CASSVWREVNTGELFF. CDR3 in DNA: TGTGCCAGCAGCGTGTGGCGGGAGGTAAACACCGGGGAGCTGTTTTTT.